These 12 T cell receptor beta chains share one sample of origin, sequenced in a study of blood T cells in healthy people across ages. Primers used in a second PCR of roughly 6 to 12 cycles were a sample-barcoded 5' primer and a J-beta primer mix. TCRdb recomputed calls from the 5' RACE reads with MiXCR, one row per CDR3 protein. The sample includes around 650,000 distinct CDR3 sequences, about 30% of them seen just once. The sequenced sample consisted of blood. Every receptor here comes from a woman of 80 years or more in good health.

This clonotype was found many times. This chain uses TRBV5-1 with TRBJ1-4; D may be TRBD1 (5 bases). Trimming removed 4 bases from V and 2 bases from J, with 9 bases in between. Germline-derived CDR1 and CDR2 are SGHRS and YFSETQ. The CDR3 has 14 residues. In DNA form, the CDR3 reads TGCGCCAGCAGCCCGGGACTGACTAATGAAAAACTGTTTTTT. This gives the protein CASSPGLTNEKLFF.

In its sample, this clonotype was seen many times. The rearrangement links TRBV7-2 to TRBJ1-2; a weak D match, TRBD1 (5 bases). CDR1 SGHTA and CDR2 FQGNSA come from the germline V gene. Trimming shortened V by 4 bases and J by 4 bases, and 19 bases separated the two germline ends. This CDR3 region has 16 residues. DNA of the CDR3: TGTGCCAGCAGCTCCAAGTCCGGGACTGAGGGCTATGGCTACACCTTC. Translated: CASSSKSGTEGYGYTF.

Only a few counts were recorded for this clonotype. The rearrangement links TRBV6-2 or TRBV6-3 to TRBJ2-7; 10 bases fit TRBD1. CDR1 is MNHEY and CDR2 is SVGEGT in the germline V gene. The J segment lost 6 bases and the V segment lost 5 bases, leaving 10 bases of the junction unmatched. CDR3 length equals 15 residues. CDR3 sequence (DNA): TGTGCCAGCAGTCAACCGGGACAGGGGACCTGCGAGCAGTACTTC. Residues: CASSQPGQGTCEQYF.

V usage is TRBV27 and J usage is TRBJ2-7, with TRBD1 as a possible D gene (6 bases). V lost 0 bases to trimming and J lost 0 bases, with 15 bases between them. The germline V gene has CDR1 MNHEY and CDR2 SMNVEV (reference sequence). CDR3 length: 17 residues. CDR3 sequence reads: CASSLSAGTRFSYEQYF. DNA for the CDR3: TGTGCCAGCAGTTTATCGGCCGGGACACGGTTCTCCTACGAGCAGTACTTC.

The table lists this clonotype with many counts. This chain joins TRBV12-3 or TRBV12-4 and TRBJ2-4; 7 bases are shared with TRBD1. V lost 5 bases to trimming and J lost 13 bases; unmatched junction nucleotides: 5. The CDR3 length is 11 residues. The DNA of the CDR3 is TGTGCCAGCAGTCTACAGGGGCTCCAGTACTTC. This sequence encodes CASSLQGLQYF.

This chain joins TRBV5-5 and TRBJ2-5; D tentatively reads TRBD1 or TRBD2 (5 bases each). This CDR3 is 13 amino acids long. The V end was cut by 3 bases, the J end by 3 bases, with 9 bases between. The germline V gene has CDR1 SGHKS and CDR2 YYEKEE (reference sequence). The CDR3 spells CASSWGLEETQYF. DNA of the CDR3: TGTGCCAGCAGCTGGGGGTTGGAAGAGACCCAGTACTTC.

In this sample, this clonotype turned up a few times. This may come from a read error, since a much larger clone is one base off. The V gene is TRBV5-1, the J gene TRBJ2-1; perhaps TRBD2 as D (6 bases). Germline V gene data show CDR1 as SGHRS and CDR2 as YFSETQ. CDR3 length: 16 residues. V gave up 0 bases and J gave up 13 bases, with 23 bases separating them. The CDR3 loop reads CASSLVATTGGETQFF. DNA of the CDR3: TGCGCCAGCAGCTTGGTCGCCACCACCGGGGGAGAGACCCAGTTCTTC.

This clonotype was detected many times. The CDR3 spells CASSEARVGVEQFF. CDR3 DNA: TGTGCCAGCAGTGAGGCCAGGGTAGGGGTGGAGCAGTTCTTC. This chain connects TRBV25-1 to TRBJ2-1, with D maybe TRBD1 (5 bases). V was cut by 3 bases and J by 10 bases, with 16 bases left in between. The CDR3 extends over 14 amino acids. The germline gives CDR1 MGHDK, CDR2 SYGVNS.

V gene TRBV5-1 combines with J gene TRBJ2-2, with 8 bases aligning to TRBD2. CDR1 SGHRS and CDR2 YFSETQ come from the germline V gene. V gave up 4 bases and J gave up 1 base; unmatched junction bases: 3. CDR3 length equals 15 residues. Here the CDR3 DNA reads TGCGCCAGCAGCCGCGGGACTAGGAACACCGGGGAGCTGTTTTTT. Its protein is CASSRGTRNTGELFF.

The gene calls are TRBV12-3 or TRBV12-4 and TRBJ1-2; 8 positions match TRBD1. There are 14 residues in the CDR3. The trim removed 7 bases at V and 6 bases at J, leaving 10 bases unmatched. CDR3 amino acids: CASNAQGECDGYTF. CDR3 DNA: TGTGCCAGCAACGCACAGGGGGAATGTGATGGCTACACCTTC.

This clonotype has only a few counts. The chain combines TRBV30 with TRBJ1-6; the match to TRBD1 covers 8 bases. V shed 4 bases and J 5 bases; nucleotides not matched to a gene: 7. Germline loops: CDR1 GTSNPN, CDR2 SVGIG (reference sequence). The CDR3 totals 15 residues. The CDR3 DNA sequence: TGTGCCTGGACCCCCAAGACAGGGGATAATTCACCCCTCCACTTT. The encoded protein is CAWTPKTGDNSPLHF. The variable domain in full, completed from reference TRBV30 and TRBJ1-6, reads SQTIHQWPATLVQPVGSPLSLECTVEGTSNPNLYWYRQAAGRGLQLLFYSVGIGQISSEVPQNLSASRPQDRQFILSSKKLLLSDSGFYLCAWTPKTGDNSPLHFGNGTRLTVT.

Details on this clonotype: Just one base apart from a much larger clone, this may be a read error. The rearrangement joins TRBV25-1 to TRBJ1-6; D is perhaps TRBD1 (6 bases). The germline V and J ends were trimmed by 4 bases and 10 bases, with 17 bases remaining between them. CDR1 and CDR2 from the germline V gene are MGHDK and SYGVNS. This CDR3 is 15 amino acids long. Written as DNA, the CDR3 is TGTGCCAGCAGTGGGTCGACAGGCAAACTATCACCCCTCCACTTT. It translates to CASSGSTGKLSPLHF.